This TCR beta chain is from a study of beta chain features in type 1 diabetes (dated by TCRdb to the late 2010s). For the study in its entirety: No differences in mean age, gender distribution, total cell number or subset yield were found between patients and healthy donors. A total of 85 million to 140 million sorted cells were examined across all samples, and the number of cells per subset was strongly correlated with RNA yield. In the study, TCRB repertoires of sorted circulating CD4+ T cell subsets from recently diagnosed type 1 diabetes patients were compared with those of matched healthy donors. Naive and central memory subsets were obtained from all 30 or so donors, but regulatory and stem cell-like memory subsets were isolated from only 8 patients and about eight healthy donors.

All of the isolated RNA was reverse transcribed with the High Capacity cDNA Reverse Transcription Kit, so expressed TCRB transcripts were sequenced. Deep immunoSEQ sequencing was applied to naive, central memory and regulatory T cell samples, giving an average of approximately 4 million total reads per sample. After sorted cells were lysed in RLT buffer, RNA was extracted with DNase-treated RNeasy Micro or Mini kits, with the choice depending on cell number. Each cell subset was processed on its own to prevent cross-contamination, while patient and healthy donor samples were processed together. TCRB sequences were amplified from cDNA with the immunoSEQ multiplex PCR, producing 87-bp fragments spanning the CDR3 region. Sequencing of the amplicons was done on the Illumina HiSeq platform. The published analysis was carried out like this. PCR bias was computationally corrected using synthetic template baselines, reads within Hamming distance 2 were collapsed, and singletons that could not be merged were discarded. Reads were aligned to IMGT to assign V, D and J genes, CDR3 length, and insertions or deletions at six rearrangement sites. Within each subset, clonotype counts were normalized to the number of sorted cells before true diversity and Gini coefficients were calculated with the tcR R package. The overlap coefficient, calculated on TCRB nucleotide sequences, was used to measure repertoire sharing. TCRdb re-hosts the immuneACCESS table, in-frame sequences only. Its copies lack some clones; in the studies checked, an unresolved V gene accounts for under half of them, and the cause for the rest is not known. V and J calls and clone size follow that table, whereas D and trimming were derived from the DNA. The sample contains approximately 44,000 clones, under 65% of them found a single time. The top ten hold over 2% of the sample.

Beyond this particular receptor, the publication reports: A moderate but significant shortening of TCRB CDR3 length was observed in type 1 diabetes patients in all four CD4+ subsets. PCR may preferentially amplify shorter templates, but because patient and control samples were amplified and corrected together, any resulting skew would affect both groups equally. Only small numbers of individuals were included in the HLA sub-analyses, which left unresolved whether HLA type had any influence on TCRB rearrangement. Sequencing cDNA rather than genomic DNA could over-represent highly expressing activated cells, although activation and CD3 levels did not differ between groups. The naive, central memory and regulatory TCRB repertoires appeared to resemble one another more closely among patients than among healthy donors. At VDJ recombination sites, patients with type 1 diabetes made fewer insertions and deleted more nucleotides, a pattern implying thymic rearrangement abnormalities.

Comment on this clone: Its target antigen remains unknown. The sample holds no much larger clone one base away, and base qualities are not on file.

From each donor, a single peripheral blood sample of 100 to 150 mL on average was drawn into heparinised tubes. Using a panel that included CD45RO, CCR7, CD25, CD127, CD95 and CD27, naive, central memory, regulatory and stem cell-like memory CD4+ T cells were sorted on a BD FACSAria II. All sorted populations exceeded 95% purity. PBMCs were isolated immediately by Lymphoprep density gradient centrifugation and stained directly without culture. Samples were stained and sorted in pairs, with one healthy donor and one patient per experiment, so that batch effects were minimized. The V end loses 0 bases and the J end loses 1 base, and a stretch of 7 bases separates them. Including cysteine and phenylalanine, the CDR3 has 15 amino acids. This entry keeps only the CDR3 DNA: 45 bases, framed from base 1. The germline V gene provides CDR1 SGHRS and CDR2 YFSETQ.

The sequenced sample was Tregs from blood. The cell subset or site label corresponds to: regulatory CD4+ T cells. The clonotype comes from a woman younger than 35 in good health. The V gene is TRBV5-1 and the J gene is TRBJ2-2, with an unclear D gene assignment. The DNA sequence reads TGCGCCAGCAGCTTGGAAGCGTTGAACACCGGGGAGCTGTTTTTT. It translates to CASSLEALNTGELFF. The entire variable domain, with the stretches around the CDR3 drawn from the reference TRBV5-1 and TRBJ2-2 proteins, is KAGVTQTPRYLIKTRGQQVTLSCSPISGHRSVSWYQQTPGQGLQFLFEYFSETQRNKGNFPGRFSGRQFSNSRSEMNVSTLELGDSALYLCASSLEALNTGELFFGEGSRLTVL.